This T cell receptor beta chain was retrieved from a study of cytomegalovirus exposure and HLA in healthy donors. Vbeta (60) and Jbeta (13) primers were used in the PCR. In the original analysis: Later work found 65 million to 85 million unique TCR beta chains, with 9 million to 13 million shared. Assay used: immunoSEQ multiplex PCR; TCRdb lists only in-frame clones, some missing. The V and J calls and the clone size are those of that table, but D and trimming were determined from the DNA. The sample contains 130,000 to 150,000 clones, roughly 80% of which appear only once. This clone was detected once. Antigen: not known. The CDR3 contains 15 residues. The germline V gene encodes CDR1 SQVTM and CDR2 ANQGSEA. Trimming stripped 4 bases from V and 4 bases from J, with 17 bases between. Overall study results and limits: In a later analysis, approximately 18,000 TCR beta sequences were associated with HLA alleles at 0.05 false discovery rate. The likely origin of a cluster of highly shared sequence variants was a sequencing artifact. For TCR beta chains, V- and J-gene trimming was later linked to a missense DCLRE1C variant.

Material: PBMCs. The chain combines TRBV29-1 with TRBJ2-1, with D perhaps matching TRBD2 (6 bases). The receptor was derived from a man in his forties in good health and CMV-seropositive. CDR3 nucleotides: TGCAGCGTTGGAGTTGCAGCGGGCCCTTACAATGAGCAGTTCTTC. Translation gives CSVGVAAGPYNEQFF.